This record concerns one T cell receptor (beta chain) sequence. The data originate from a study of blood T cell repertoires in COVID-19. The assay was immunoSEQ multiplex PCR, and TCRdb's table has in-frame clones only and misses some. The sample holds around 310,000 clones, approximately 87% seen once. Deletions cut 0 bases from V and 2 bases from J, with 12 bases between. The CDR3 totals 16 residues. Germline V gene sequence: CDR1 SGHTS, CDR2 YDEGEE. Sequenced material: peripheral blood. The chain joins TRBV5-8 to TRBJ1-5, with D possibly TRBD1 on 5 matching bases. The sequence derives from a woman in her fifties or sixties with active or convalescent COVID-19. As DNA, the CDR3 is TGTGCCAGCAGCTTGGGGAGGGGCTGGGGCAATCAGCCCCAGCATTTT. Residues: CASSLGRGWGNQPQHF.